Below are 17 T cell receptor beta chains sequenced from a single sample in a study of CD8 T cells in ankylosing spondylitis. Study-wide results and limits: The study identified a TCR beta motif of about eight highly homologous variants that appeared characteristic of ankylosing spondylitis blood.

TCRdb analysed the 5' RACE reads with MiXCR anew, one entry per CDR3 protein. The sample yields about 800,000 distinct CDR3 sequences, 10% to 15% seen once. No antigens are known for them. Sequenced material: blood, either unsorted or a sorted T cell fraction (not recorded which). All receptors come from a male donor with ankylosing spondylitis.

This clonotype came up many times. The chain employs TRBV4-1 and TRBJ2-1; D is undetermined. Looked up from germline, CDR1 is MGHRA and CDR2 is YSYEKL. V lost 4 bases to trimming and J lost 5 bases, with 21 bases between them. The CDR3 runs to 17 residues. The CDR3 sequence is CASSPSGDTGKHNEQFF. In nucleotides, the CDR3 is TGCGCCAGCAGCCCCTCAGGCGACACCGGTAAGCACAATGAGCAGTTCTTC.

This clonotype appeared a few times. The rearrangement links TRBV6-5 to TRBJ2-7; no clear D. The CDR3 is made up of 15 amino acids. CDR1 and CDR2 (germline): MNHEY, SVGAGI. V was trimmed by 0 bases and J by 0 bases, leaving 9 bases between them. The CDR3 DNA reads TGTGCCAGCAGTTACTCGTTTTACGCCTCCTACGAGCAGTACTTC. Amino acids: CASSYSFYASYEQYF.

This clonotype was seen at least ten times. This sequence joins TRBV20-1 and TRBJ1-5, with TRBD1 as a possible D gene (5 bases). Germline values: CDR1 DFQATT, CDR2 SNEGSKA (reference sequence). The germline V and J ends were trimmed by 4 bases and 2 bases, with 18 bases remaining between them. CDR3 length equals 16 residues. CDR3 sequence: CSATKTAGSRNQPQHF. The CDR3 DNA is TGCAGTGCTACAAAGACGGCAGGGAGTCGCAATCAGCCCCAGCATTTT.

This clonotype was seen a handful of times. As DNA, the CDR3 is TGCGCCAGCAGCTTGGCCGAGGGGGGCCGGGATGAGCAGTTCTTC. Protein sequence: CASSLAEGGRDEQFF. This chain connects TRBV5-1 to TRBJ2-1; the D call may be TRBD1 or TRBD2 (6 bases each). The CDR3 has 15 amino acids. Germline loops: CDR1 SGHRS, CDR2 YFSETQ. The V and J ends lost 0 bases and 8 bases respectively, with 15 bases between them.

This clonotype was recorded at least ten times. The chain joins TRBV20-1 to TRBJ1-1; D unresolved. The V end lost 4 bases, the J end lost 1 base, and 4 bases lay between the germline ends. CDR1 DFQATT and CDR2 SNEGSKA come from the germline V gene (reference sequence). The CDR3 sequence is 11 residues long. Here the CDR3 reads CSANKNTEAFF. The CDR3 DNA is TGCAGTGCTAACAAGAACACTGAAGCTTTCTTT.

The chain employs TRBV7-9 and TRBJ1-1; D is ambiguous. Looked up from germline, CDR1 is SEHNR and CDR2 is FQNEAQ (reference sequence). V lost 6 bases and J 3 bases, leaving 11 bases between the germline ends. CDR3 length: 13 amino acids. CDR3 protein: CASRRWLDTEAFF. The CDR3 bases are TGTGCCAGCAGACGGTGGCTAGACACTGAAGCTTTCTTT.

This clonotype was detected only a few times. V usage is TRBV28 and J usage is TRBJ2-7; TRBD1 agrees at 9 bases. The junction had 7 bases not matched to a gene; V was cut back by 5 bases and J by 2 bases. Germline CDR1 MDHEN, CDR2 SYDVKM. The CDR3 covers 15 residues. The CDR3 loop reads CASSPQGAWTYEQYF. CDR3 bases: TGTGCCAGCAGTCCACAGGGGGCATGGACCTACGAGCAGTACTTC.

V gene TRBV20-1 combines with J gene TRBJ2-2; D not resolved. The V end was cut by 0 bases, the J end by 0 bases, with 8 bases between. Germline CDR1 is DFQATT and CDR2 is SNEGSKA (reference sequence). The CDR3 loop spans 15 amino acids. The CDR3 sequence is CSARDQPANTGELFF. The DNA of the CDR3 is TGCAGTGCTAGAGATCAGCCGGCGAACACCGGGGAGCTGTTTTTT.

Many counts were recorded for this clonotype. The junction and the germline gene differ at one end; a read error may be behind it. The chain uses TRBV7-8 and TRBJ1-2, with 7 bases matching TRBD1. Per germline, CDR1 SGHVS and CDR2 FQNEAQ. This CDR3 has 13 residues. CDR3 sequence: CASSIGTDYGYTF. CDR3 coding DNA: TGCGCCAGCAGCATCGGGACAGACTATGGCTACACCTTC. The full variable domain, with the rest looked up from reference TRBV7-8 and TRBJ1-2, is GAGVSQSPRYKVAKRGQDVALRCDPISGHVSLFWYQQALGQGPEFLTYFQNEAQLDKSGLPSDRFFAERPEGSVSTLKIQRTQQEDSAVYLCASSIGTDYGYTFGSGTRLTVV.

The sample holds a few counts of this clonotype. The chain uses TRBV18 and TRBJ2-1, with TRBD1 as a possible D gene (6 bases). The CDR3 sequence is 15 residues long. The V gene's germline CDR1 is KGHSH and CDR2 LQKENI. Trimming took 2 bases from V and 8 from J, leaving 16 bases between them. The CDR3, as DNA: TGTGCCAGCTCACCATGGACAGCTCGAGGTGATGAGCAGTTCTTC. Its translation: CASSPWTARGDEQFF.

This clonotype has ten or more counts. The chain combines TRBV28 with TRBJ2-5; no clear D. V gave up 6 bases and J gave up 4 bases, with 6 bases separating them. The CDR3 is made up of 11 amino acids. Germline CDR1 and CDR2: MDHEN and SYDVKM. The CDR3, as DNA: TGTGCCAGCAGCTTTCGAGAGACCCAGTACTTC. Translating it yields CASSFRETQYF.

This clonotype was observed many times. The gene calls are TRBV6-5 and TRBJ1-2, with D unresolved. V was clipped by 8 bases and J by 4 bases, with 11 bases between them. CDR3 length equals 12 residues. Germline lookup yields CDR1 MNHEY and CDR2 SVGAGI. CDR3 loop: CASWTAAYGYTF. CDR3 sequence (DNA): TGTGCCAGCTGGACGGCAGCCTATGGCTACACCTTC.

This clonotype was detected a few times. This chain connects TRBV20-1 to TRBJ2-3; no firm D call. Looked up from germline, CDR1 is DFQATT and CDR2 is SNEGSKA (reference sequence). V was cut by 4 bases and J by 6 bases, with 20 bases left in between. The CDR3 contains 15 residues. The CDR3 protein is CSATEAGRFADTQYF. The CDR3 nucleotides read TGCAGTGCTACCGAGGCAGGCAGGTTCGCGGATACGCAGTATTTT.

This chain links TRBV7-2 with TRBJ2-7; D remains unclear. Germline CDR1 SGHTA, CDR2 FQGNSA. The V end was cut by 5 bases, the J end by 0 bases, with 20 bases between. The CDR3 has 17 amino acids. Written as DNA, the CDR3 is TGTGCCAGCAGCCAACCCCGCGGAGAGGCTTACTCCTACGAGCAGTACTTC. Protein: CASSQPRGEAYSYEQYF.

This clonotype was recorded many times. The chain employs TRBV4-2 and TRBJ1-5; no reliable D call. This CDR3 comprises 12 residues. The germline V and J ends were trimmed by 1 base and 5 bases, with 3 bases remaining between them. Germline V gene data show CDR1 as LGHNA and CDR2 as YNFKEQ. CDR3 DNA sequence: TGTGCCAGCAGCCAAGGAGATCAGCCCCAGCATTTT. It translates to CASSQGDQPQHF.

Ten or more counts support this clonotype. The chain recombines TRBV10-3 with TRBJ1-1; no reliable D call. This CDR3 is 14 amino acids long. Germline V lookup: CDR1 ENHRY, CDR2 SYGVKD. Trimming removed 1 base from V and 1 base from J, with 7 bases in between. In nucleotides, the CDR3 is TGTGCCATCAGTGAGTTCTTGCGGAACACTGAAGCTTTCTTT. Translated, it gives CAISEFLRNTEAFF.

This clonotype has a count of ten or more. For the CDR3, the DNA is TGCGCCAGCAGCTTGGTCGGGACCTACTTAAACGAGCAGTACTTC. It specifies CASSLVGTYLNEQYF. V gene TRBV5-1 combines with J gene TRBJ2-7; D is tentatively TRBD1 or TRBD2 (5 bases each). Looked up from germline, CDR1 is SGHRS and CDR2 is YFSETQ. V gave up 0 bases and J gave up 5 bases, with 15 bases separating them. This CDR3 spans 15 amino acids.